One and the same sample provided the 15 T cell receptor beta chains below, sequenced in a study of T cell repertoires in cytomegalovirus infection. TCRdb re-called the reads with MiXCR, one entry per CDR3 protein. The sample has approximately 250,000 distinct CDR3 sequences; about 12% are singletons. Sequencing input: PBMCs. These receptor sequences come from a human donor in good health (CMV status not recorded). Some clones in this sample may be carry-over from other donors' samples.

The table lists this clonotype with a count of one. At one of its ends the junction is not consistent with the germline gene, which may arise from a read error. This rearrangement joins TRBV7-3 to TRBJ2-2; D may be TRBD2 (6 bases). CDR1 is SGHTA, CDR2 FQGTGA, per germline. The CDR3 sequence is 16 residues long. The CDR3 loop is CASTLEGRRSTGELFF. In DNA, the CDR3 is TGTGCCAGCACCTTAGAGGGGAGGAGATCGACCGGGGAGCTGTTTTTT.

The table lists this clonotype with many counts. This chain joins TRBV7-2 and TRBJ1-4; TRBD1 matches 8 bases. The CDR3 covers 14 residues. Germline V gene lookup returns CDR1 SGHTA and CDR2 FQGNSA. V was pared by 5 bases and J by 7 bases, with 6 bases of the junction left unmatched. In DNA form, the CDR3 reads TGTGCCAGCAGCCCTACAGGGGGGAGTGAAAAACTGTTTTTT. This encodes CASSPTGGSEKLFF.

The table lists this clonotype with many counts. The chain employs TRBV6-2 or TRBV6-3 and TRBJ1-1, with a possible D match to TRBD1 (6 bases). The CDR3 is 14 residues long. Germline CDR1 MNHEY, CDR2 SVGEGT. Trimming removed 6 bases from V and 1 base from J, with 12 bases in between. CDR3 in amino acids: CASRPGQTNTEAFF. DNA of the CDR3: TGTGCCAGCAGACCCGGACAGACGAACACTGAAGCTTTCTTT.

V is TRBV28 and J is TRBJ1-2; tentative D call: TRBD1 (6 bases). Per germline, CDR1 MDHEN and CDR2 SYDVKM. Trimming cost V 8 bases and J 7 bases, with 17 bases left between them. This CDR3 contains 13 residues. This CDR3 is CASPVAGAGGYTF. CDR3 bases: TGTGCCAGCCCTGTCGCGGGGGCTGGTGGCTACACCTTC.

This clonotype has a handful of counts. This rearrangement joins TRBV9 to TRBJ2-5, with 8 bases that match TRBD1. V trimming: 0 bases; J trimming: 4 bases; junction bases outside the gene matches: 2. The length of the CDR3 is 14 residues. CDR1 and CDR2 from the germline V gene are SGDLS and YYNGEE. DNA of the CDR3: TGTGCCAGCAGCGTAGCTACAGGGGGAGAGACCCAGTACTTC. This translates into CASSVATGGETQYF. Variable domain in full (rest from reference TRBV9 and TRBJ2-5): DSGVTQTPKHLITATGQRVTLRCSPRSGDLSVYWYQQSLDQGLQFLIQYYNGEERAKGNILERFSAQQFPDLHSELNLSSLELGDSALYFCASSVATGGETQYFGPGTRLLVL.

This clonotype has ten or more counts. The gene calls are TRBV7-9 and TRBJ2-7; TRBD1 matches 8 bases. Germline V CDR1 and CDR2: SEHNR, FQNEAQ (reference sequence). The trim removed 3 bases at V and 6 bases at J, leaving 4 bases unmatched. The CDR3 has 13 residues. The DNA of the CDR3 is TGTGCCAGCAGCTTGGGACAGGAGCGCGAGCAGTACTTC. It is translated as CASSLGQEREQYF.

The chain is built from TRBV5-1 and TRBJ1-4; TRBD1 agrees at 8 bases. The CDR3 covers 16 residues. Germline V gene data show CDR1 as SGHRS and CDR2 as YFSETQ. V shed 5 bases and J 3 bases; nucleotides not matched to a gene: 9. The CDR3 spells CASSITGTGSNEKLFF. DNA of the CDR3: TGCGCCAGCAGTATCACCGGGACAGGATCTAATGAAAAACTGTTTTTT.

This clonotype was seen only a few times. This rearrangement joins TRBV29-1 to TRBJ1-3; D is uncertain. The V gene's germline CDR1 is SQVTM and CDR2 ANQGSEA. The CDR3 is made up of 14 amino acids. V gave up 2 bases and J gave up 3 bases, with 11 bases separating them. The CDR3 DNA sequence: TGCAGCGTTGAAAATTGGCCGCTTGGAAACACCATATATTTT. Its protein product is CSVENWPLGNTIYF. Looking up the rest from reference TRBV29-1 and TRBJ1-3 gives the full variable domain: SAVISQKPSRDICQRGTSLTIQCQVDSQVTMMFWYRQQPGQSLTLIATANQGSEATYESGFVIDKFPISRPNLTFSTLTVSNMSPEDSSIYLCSVENWPLGNTIYFGEGSWLTVV.

The J gene is TRBJ2-2, the V gene TRBV4-3, with 11 bases lining up with TRBD2. Germline V gene data show CDR1 as LGHNA and CDR2 as YSLEER. This CDR3 has 19 amino acids. V was clipped by 1 base and J by 0 bases; unmatched bases: 7. CDR3 loop: CASSQGYTSGGTNTGELFF. CDR3 DNA: TGCGCCAGCAGCCAAGGGTATACTAGCGGGGGAACGAACACCGGGGAGCTGTTTTTT.

The V and J genes are TRBV6-6 and TRBJ1-3; D is uncertain. The CDR3 totals 15 residues. The ends were cut back, 2 bases at V and 0 bases at J, with 8 bases in the middle. Germline V CDR1 and CDR2: MNHNY, SVGAGI (reference sequence). CDR3 residues: CASSYRTSSGNTIYF. The CDR3 DNA sequence: TGTGCCAGCAGTTACCGCACGAGCTCTGGAAACACCATATATTTT.

This clonotype was recorded many times. V gene TRBV19 combines with J gene TRBJ1-5; TRBD1 is a possible D gene (5 bases). Germline values: CDR1 LNHDA, CDR2 SQIVND (reference sequence). V was trimmed by 7 bases and J by 2 bases, leaving 15 bases between them. There are 15 residues in the CDR3. The CDR3 sequence: CASTTGGGGNQPQHF. The CDR3 bases are TGTGCCAGTACCACCGGGGGAGGGGGCAATCAGCCCCAGCATTTT.

This clonotype was counted at least ten times. This rearrangement joins TRBV28 to TRBJ1-1, with D possibly being TRBD1 (6 bases). The CDR3 totals 14 residues. Germline values: CDR1 MDHEN, CDR2 SYDVKM. V lost 3 bases and J 6 bases, leaving 14 bases between the germline ends. CDR3 nucleotides: TGTGCCAGCAGTTTCTCCACAGGGCTGGCTGAAGCTTTCTTT. Encoded protein: CASSFSTGLAEAFF.

This clonotype showed up many times. The chain employs TRBV7-3 and TRBJ1-1; 7 nucleotides line up with TRBD1. The germline gives CDR1 SGHTA, CDR2 FQGTGA. This CDR3 is built from 15 residues. Trimming took 5 bases from V and 2 from J; bases not matched to a gene: 8. CDR3 in amino acids: CASSPGTAHNTEAFF. The CDR3 nucleotides read TGTGCCAGCAGCCCGGGGACAGCGCATAACACTGAAGCTTTCTTT.

The J gene is TRBJ1-2, the V gene TRBV28; 7 nucleotides align to TRBD1. The ends lost 10 bases at V and 2 bases at J; junction bases unmatched: 19. The germline gives CDR1 MDHEN, CDR2 SYDVKM. The CDR3 is made up of 17 amino acids. Here the CDR3 reads CATYLPGQSFYNYGYTF. DNA for the CDR3: TGTGCCACATACCTCCCGGGACAGAGCTTCTACAACTATGGCTACACCTTC.

This clonotype has a count of ten or more. The J gene is TRBJ1-1, the V gene TRBV28; 10 nucleotides line up with TRBD1. With V trimmed by 6 bases and J by 0 bases, 4 bases remained unmatched. Germline loops: CDR1 MDHEN, CDR2 SYDVKM. The CDR3 length is 15 residues. CDR3 in amino acids: CASSQGQGLNTEAFF. For the CDR3, the DNA is TGTGCCAGCAGCCAGGGACAGGGGTTGAACACTGAAGCTTTCTTT.